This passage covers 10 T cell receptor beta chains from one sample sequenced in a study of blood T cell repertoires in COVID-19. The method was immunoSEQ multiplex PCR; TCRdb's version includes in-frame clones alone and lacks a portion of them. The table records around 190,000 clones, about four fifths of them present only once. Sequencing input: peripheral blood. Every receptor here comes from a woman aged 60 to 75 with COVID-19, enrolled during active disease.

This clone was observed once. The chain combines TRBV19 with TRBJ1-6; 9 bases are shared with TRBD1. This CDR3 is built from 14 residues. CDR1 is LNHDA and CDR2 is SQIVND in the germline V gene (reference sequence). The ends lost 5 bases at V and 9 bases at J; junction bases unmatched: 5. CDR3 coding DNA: TGTGCCAGTAGTTTACAGGGGGCGTTTTCACCCCTCCACTTT. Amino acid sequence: CASSLQGAFSPLHF.

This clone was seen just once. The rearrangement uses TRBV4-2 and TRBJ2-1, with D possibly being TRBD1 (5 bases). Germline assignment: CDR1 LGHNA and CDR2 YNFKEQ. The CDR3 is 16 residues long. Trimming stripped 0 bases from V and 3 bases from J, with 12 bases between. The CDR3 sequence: CASSQEGRQIYNEQFF. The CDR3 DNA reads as TGTGCCAGCAGCCAAGAGGGTCGACAGATCTACAATGAGCAGTTCTTC.

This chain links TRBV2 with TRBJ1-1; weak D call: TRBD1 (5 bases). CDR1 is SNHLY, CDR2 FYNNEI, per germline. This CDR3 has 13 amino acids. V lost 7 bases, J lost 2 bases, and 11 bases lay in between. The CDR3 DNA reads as TGTGCCAGCAAACAGGACACTAACACTGAAGCTTTCTTT. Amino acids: CASKQDTNTEAFF.

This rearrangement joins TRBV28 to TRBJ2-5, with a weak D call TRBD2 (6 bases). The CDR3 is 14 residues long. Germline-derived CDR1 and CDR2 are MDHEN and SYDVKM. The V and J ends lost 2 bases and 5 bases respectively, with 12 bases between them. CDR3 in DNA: TGTGCCAGCAGTTTAGGAGGGGCGAGGGAGACCCAGTACTTC. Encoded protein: CASSLGGARETQYF.

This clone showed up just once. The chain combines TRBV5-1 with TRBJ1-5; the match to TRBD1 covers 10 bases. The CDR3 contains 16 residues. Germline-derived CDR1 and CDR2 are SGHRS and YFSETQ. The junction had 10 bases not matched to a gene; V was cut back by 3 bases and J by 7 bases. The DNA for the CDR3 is TGCGCCAGCAGCTGGGCCCGGGACAGGGGAATACAGCCCCAGCATTTT. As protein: CASSWARDRGIQPQHF.

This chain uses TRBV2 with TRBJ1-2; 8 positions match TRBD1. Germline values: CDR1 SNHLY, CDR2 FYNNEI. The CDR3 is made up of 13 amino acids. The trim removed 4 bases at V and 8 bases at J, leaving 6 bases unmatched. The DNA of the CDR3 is TGTGCCAGCAGTGTTCAGGGGGCAATGGGCTACACCTTC. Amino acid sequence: CASSVQGAMGYTF. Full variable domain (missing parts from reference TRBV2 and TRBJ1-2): EPEVTQTPSHQVTQMGQEVILRCVPISNHLYFYWYRQILGQKVEFLVSFYNNEISEKSEIFDDQFSVERPDGSNFTLKIRSTKLEDSAMYFCASSVQGAMGYTFGSGTRLTVV.

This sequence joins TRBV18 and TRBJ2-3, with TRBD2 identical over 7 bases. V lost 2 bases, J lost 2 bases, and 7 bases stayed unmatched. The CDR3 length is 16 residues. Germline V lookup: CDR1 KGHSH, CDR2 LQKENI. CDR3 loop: CASSPSRSGITDTQYF. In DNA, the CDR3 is TGTGCCAGCTCACCAAGTAGGAGCGGGATCACAGATACGCAGTATTTT.

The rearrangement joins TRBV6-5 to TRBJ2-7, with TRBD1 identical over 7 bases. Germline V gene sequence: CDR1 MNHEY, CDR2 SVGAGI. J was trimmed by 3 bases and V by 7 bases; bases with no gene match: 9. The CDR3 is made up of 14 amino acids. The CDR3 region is CASTRDSPGYEQYV. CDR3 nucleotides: TGTGCCAGCACTCGGGACAGCCCTGGCTACGAGCAGTACGTC.

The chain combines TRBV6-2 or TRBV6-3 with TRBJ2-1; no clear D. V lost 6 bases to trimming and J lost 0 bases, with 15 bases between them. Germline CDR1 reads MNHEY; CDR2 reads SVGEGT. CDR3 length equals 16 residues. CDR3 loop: CASSPSRSSSYNEQFF. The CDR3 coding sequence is TGTGCCAGCAGCCCCTCCCGGTCGAGCTCCTACAATGAGCAGTTCTTC.

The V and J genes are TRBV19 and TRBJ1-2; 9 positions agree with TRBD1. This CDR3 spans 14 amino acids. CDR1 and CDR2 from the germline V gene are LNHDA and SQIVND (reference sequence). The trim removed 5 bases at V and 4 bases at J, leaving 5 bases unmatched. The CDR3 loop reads CASSVTGGTYGYTF. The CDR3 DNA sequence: TGTGCCAGTAGTGTAACAGGGGGCACCTATGGCTACACCTTC.